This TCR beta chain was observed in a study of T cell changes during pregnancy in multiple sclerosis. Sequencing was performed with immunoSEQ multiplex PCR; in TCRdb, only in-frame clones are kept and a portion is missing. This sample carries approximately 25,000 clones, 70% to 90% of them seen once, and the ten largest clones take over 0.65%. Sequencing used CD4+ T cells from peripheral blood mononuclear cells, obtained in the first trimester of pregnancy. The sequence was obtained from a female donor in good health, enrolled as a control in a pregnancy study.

Here the CDR3 reads CASKPGGDRGSSSLHF. In DNA form, the CDR3 reads TGTGCCAGCAAACCCGGGGGTGACAGGGGTTCGTCGTCCCTCCACTTT. The chain couples TRBV2 to TRBJ1-6, with TRBD1 matching over 8 bases. Germline V lookup: CDR1 SNHLY, CDR2 FYNNEI. This CDR3 is built from 16 residues. V dropped 7 bases and J dropped 14; count of bases not matched to a gene: 19.